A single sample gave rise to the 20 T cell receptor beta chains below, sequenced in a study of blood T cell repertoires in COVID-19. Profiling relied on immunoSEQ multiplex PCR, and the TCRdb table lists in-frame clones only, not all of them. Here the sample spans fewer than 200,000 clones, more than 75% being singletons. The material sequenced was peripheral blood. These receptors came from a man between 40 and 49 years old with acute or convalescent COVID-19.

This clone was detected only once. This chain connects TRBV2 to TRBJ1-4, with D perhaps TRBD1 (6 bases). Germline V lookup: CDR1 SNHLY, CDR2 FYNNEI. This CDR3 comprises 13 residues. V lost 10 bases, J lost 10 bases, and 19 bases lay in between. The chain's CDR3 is CATGKDSRGKLFF. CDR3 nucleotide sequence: TGTGCCACAGGAAAGGACAGTAGGGGAAAACTGTTTTTT.

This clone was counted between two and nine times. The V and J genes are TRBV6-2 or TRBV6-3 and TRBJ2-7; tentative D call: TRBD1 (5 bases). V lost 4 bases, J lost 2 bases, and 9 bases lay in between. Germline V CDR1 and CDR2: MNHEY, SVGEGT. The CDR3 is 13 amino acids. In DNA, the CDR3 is TGTGCCAGCAGTTTGTCAGGGACCTACGAGCAGTACTTC. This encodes CASSLSGTYEQYF.

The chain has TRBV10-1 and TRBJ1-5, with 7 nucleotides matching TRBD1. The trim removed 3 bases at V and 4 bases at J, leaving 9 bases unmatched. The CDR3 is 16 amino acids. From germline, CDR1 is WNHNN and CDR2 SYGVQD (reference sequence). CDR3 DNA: TGCGCCAGCAGTGACCCCCTGACAGGGAGAAATCAGCCCCAGCATTTT. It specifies CASSDPLTGRNQPQHF.

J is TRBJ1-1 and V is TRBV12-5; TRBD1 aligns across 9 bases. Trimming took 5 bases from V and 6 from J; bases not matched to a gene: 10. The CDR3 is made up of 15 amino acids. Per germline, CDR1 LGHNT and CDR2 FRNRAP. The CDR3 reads CASGLGTGNLAEAFF. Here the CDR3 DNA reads TGTGCTAGTGGTCTCGGGACAGGGAATCTCGCTGAAGCTTTCTTT.

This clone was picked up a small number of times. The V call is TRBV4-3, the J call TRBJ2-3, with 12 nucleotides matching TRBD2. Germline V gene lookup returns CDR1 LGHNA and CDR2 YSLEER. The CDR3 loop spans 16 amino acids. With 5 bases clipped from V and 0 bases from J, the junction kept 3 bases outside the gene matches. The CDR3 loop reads CASSELAGGSTDTQYF. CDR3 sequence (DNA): TGCGCCAGCAGCGAACTAGCGGGGGGTAGCACAGATACGCAGTATTTT.

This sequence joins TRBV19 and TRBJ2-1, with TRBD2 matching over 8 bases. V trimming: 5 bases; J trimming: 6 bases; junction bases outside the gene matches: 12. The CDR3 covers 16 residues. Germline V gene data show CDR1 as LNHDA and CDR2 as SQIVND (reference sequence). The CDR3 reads CASSPQRGGASNEQFF. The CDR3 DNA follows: TGTGCCAGTAGTCCACAACGGGGGGGCGCCTCCAATGAGCAGTTCTTC.

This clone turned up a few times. The CDR3: CASSLDRGANVLTF. Written as DNA, the CDR3 is TGTGCCAGCAGCTTAGACAGAGGGGCCAACGTCCTGACTTTC. This chain uses TRBV7-3 with TRBJ2-6; possible D gene TRBD1, 5 bases. Trimming stripped 2 bases from V and 4 bases from J, with 6 bases between. This CDR3 comprises 14 residues. Germline lookup yields CDR1 SGHTA and CDR2 FQGTGA.

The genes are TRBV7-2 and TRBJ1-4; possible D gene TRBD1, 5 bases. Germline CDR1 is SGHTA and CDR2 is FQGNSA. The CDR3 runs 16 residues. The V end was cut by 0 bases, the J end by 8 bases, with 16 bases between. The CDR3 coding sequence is TGTGCCAGCAGCTTAGCTTCCGGCCAGGGAGGGGAAAAACTGTTTTTT. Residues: CASSLASGQGGEKLFF.

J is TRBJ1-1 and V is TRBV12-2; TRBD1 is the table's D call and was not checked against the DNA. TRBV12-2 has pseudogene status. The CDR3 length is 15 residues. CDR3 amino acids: CALRDSLALNTEAFF. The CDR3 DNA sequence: TGTGCACTTAGGGACAGCTTAGCCCTAAACACTGAAGCTTTCTTT.

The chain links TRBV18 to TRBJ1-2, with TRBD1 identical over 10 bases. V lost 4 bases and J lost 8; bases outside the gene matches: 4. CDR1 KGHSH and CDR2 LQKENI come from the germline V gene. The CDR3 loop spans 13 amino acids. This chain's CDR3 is CASSRSTGGGYTF. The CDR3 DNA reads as TGTGCCAGCTCACGATCGACAGGGGGCGGCTACACCTTC.

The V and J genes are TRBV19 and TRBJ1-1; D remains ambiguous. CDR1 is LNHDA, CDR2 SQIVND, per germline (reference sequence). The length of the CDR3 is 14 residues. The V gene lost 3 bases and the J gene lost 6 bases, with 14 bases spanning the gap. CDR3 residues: CASSIGQAIAEAFF. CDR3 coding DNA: TGTGCCAGTAGTATTGGGCAGGCTATTGCTGAAGCTTTCTTT.

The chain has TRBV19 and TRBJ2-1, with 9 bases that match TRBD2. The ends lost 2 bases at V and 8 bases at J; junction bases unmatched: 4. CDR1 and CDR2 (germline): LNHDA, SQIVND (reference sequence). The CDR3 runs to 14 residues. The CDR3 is CASSIIAGADEQFF. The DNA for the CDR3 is TGTGCCAGTAGTATAATAGCGGGGGCGGATGAGCAGTTCTTC.

The CDR3 region has the DNA TGTGCCAGCAGCACACAGGGTATGAACACTGAAGCTTTCTTT. It yields the protein CASSTQGMNTEAFF. This chain connects TRBV6-5 to TRBJ1-1; a possible D gene is TRBD1 (6 bases). V was trimmed by 6 bases and J by 0 bases, leaving 11 bases between them. The germline V gene encodes CDR1 MNHEY and CDR2 SVGAGI. This CDR3 spans 14 amino acids.

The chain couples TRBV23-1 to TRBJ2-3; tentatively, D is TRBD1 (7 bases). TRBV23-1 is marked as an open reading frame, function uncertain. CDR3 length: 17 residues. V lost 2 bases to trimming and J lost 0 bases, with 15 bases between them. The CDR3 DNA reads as TGCGCCAGCAGTCAAGGGGGGACAGCAACTAGCACAGATACGCAGTATTTT. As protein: CASSQGGTATSTDTQYF.

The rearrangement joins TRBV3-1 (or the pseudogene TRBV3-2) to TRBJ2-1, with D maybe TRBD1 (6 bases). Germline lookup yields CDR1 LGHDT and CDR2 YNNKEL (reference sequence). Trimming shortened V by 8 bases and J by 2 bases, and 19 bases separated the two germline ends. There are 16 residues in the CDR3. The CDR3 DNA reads TGTGCCAGCGGTGTAGGACAGTTTGATACCTACAATGAGCAGTTCTTC. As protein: CASGVGQFDTYNEQFF.

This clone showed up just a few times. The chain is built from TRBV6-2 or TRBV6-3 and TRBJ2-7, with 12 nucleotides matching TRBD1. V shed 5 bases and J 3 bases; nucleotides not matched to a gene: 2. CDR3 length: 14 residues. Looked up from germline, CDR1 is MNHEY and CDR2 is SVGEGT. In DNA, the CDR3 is TGTGCCAGCAGTGGGACAGGGGGCATCTACGAGCAGTACTTC. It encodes CASSGTGGIYEQYF.

In DNA, the CDR3 is TGTGCCAGCAGCCTGGGGGGGGTCGAAAAACTGTTTTTT. This translates into CASSLGGVEKLFF. The chain carries TRBV11-2 and TRBJ1-4; TRBD1 is a possible D gene (5 bases). V was clipped by 5 bases and J by 8 bases, with 12 bases between them. Germline loops: CDR1 SGHAT, CDR2 FQNNGV. The CDR3 extends over 13 amino acids.

The CDR3 nucleotides are TGTGCCAGTACTTTGGACAGGGTTGGTAGGAATGAGCAGTTCTTC. Its translation is CASTLDRVGRNEQFF. This chain joins TRBV19 and TRBJ2-1; 8 bases are a match to TRBD1. There are 15 residues in the CDR3. In germline, CDR1 is LNHDA, CDR2 SQIVND (reference sequence). V was clipped by 7 bases and J by 7 bases; unmatched bases: 12.

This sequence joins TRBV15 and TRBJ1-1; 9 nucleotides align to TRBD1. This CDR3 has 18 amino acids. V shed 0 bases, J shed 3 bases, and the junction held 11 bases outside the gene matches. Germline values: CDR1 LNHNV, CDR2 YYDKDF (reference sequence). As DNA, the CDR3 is TGTGCCACCAGCAGAGATCTAGACAGGGGGTATCTGGACACTGAAGCTTTCTTT. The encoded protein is CATSRDLDRGYLDTEAFF. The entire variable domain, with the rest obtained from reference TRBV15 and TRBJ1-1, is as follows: DAMVIQNPRYQVTQFGKPVTLSCSQTLNHNVMYWYQQKSSQAPKLLFHYYDKDFNNEADTPDNFQSRRPNTSFCFLDIRSPGLGDTAMYLCATSRDLDRGYLDTEAFFGQGTRLTVV.

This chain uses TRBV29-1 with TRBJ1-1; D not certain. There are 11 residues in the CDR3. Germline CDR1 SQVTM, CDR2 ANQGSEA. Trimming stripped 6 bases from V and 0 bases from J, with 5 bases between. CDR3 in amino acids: CSVRMNTEAFF. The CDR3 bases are TGCAGCGTGAGAATGAACACTGAAGCTTTCTTT.